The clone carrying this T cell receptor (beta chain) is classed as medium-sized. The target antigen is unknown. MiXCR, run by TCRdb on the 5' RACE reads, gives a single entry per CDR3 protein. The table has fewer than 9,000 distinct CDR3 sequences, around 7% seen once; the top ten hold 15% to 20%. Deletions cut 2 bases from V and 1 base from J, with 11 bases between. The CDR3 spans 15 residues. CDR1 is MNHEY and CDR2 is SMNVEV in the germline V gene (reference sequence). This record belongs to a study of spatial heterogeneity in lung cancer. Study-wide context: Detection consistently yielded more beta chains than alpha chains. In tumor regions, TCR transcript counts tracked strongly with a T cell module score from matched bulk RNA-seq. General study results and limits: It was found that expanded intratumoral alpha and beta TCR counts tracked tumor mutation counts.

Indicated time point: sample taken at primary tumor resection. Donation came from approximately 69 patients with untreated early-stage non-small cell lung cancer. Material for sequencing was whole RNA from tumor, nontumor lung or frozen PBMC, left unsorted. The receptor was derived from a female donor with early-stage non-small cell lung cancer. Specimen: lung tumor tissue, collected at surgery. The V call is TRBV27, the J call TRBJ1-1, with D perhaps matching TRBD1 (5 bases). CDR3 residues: CASSLAGLENTEAFF. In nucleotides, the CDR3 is TGTGCCAGCAGTTTAGCAGGGTTGGAGAACACTGAAGCTTTCTTT.